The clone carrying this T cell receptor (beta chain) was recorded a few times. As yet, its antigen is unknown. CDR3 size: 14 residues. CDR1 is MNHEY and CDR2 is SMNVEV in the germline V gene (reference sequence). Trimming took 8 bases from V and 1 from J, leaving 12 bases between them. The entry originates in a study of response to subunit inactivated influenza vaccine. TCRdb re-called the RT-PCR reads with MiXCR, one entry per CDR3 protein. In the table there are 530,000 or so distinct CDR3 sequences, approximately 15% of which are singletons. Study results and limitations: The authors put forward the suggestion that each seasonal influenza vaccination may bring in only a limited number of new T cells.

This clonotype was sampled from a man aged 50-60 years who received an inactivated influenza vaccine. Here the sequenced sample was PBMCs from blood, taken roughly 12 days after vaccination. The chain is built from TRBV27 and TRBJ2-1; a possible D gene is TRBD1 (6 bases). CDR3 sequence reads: CASRGGGSYNEQFF. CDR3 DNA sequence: TGTGCCAGCCGAGGGGGTGGGTCCTACAATGAGCAGTTCTTC.